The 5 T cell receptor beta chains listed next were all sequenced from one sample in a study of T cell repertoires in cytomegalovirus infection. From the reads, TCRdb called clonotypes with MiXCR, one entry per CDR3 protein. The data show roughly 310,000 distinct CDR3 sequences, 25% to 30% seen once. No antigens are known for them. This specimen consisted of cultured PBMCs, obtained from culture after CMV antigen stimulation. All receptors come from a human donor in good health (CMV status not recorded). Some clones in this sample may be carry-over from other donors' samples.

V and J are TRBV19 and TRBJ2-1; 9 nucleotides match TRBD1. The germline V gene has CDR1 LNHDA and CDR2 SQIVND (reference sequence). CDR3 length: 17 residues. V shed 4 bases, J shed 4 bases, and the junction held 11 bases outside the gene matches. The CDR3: CASSTTPGQGGYNEQFF. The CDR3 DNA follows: TGTGCCAGTAGTACGACGCCGGGACAGGGAGGGTACAATGAGCAGTTCTTC.

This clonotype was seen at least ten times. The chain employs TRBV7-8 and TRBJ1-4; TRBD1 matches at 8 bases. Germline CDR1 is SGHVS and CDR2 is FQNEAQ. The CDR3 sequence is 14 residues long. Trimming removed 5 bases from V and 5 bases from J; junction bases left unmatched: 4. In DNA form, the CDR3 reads TGTGCCAGCAGCCGGACAGGGACGAATGAAAAACTGTTTTTT. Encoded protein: CASSRTGTNEKLFF.

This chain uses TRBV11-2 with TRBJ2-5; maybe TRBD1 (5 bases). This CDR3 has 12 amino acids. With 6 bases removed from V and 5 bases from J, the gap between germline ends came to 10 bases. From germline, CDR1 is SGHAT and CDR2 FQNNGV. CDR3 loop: CASRRAGETQYF. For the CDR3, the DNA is TGTGCCAGCAGACGCGCAGGGGAGACCCAGTACTTC.

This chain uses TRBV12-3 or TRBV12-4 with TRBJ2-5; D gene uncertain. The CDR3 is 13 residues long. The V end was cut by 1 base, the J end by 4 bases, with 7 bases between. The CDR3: CASSLGITETQYF. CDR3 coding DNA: TGTGCCAGCAGTTTAGGGATCACAGAGACCCAGTACTTC.

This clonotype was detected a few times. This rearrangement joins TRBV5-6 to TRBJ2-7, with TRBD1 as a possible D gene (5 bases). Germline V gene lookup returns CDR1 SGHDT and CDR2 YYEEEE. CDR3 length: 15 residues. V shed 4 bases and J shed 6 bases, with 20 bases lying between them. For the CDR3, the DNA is TGTGCCAGCAGCCCGCCCCAGGGCAGAAGCTCCGAGCAGTACTTC. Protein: CASSPPQGRSSEQYF. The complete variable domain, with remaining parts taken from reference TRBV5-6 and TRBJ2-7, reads DAGVTQSPTHLIKTRGQQVTLRCSPKSGHDTVSWYQQALGQGPQFIFQYYEEEERQRGNFPDRFSGHQFPNYSSELNVNALLLGDSALYLCASSPPQGRSSEQYFGPGTRLTVT.